Following are 15 T cell receptor beta chains from one sample sequenced in a study of CD8 T cells in Susac syndrome (dated by TCRdb to the late 2010s). Library method: the immunoSEQ multiplex PCR assay. RNA was extracted with the RNeasy kit and roughly 0.45 to 1 ug was reverse transcribed using random hexamers. Clones were called with MiXCR by TCRdb after fastp trimmed the public reads at Q25, and only in-frame beta chains were retained. Rows merge per CDR3 protein into single entries with the most common DNA and genes. This sample gives 150,000 to 200,000 distinct CDR3 sequences in total; approximately 94% of them show up just once. The ten largest clones take up 0.09% to 0.12% of the sample. Material: CD4+ T cells from PBMCs. The receptors here all came from a human donor in good health.

The rearrangement joins TRBV7-2 to TRBJ1-6; no clear D. Trimming removed 0 bases from V and 6 bases from J, with 6 bases in between. Germline CDR1 and CDR2: SGHTA and FQGNSA. This CDR3 spans 14 amino acids. CDR3 region: CASSLASINSPLHF. CDR3 bases: TGTGCCAGCAGCTTAGCGTCAATTAATTCACCCCTCCACTTT.

The CDR3 loop reads CASSQDLRAGQETQYF. The CDR3 DNA reads as TGTGCCAGCAGCCAAGATCTTCGGGCAGGCCAAGAGACCCAGTACTTC. The chain uses TRBV3-1 and TRBJ2-5; D remains unclear. CDR1 is LGHDT, CDR2 YNNKEL, per germline (reference sequence). V was pared by 0 bases and J by 1 base, with 12 bases between. CDR3 length: 16 amino acids.

This clonotype was picked up one time. The chain combines TRBV28 with TRBJ1-2; 7 bases align to TRBD1. Looked up from germline, CDR1 is MDHEN and CDR2 is SYDVKM. The CDR3 has 13 residues. With 6 bases clipped from V and 5 bases from J, the junction kept 6 bases outside the gene matches. CDR3 sequence (DNA): TGTGCCAGCAGGACAGGGATGAGTTATGGCTACACCTTC. The encoded protein is CASRTGMSYGYTF.

The chain combines TRBV5-1 with TRBJ1-2, with D possibly TRBD1 on 5 matching bases. The CDR3 runs to 14 residues. V shed 5 bases and J shed 4 bases, with 15 bases lying between them. Germline CDR1 and CDR2: SGHRS and YFSETQ. DNA of the CDR3: TGCGCCAGCAGGGTGGACAATTACGGCTATGGCTACACCTTC. Its translation is CASRVDNYGYGYTF. Complete variable domain (other parts from reference TRBV5-1 and TRBJ1-2): KAGVTQTPRYLIKTRGQQVTLSCSPISGHRSVSWYQQTPGQGLQFLFEYFSETQRNKGNFPGRFSGRQFSNSRSEMNVSTLELGDSALYLCASRVDNYGYGYTFGSGTRLTVV.

V usage is TRBV29-1 and J usage is TRBJ1-4, with 9 positions matching TRBD1. There are 14 residues in the CDR3. V gave up 1 base and J gave up 5 bases; unmatched junction bases: 2. Germline V gene lookup returns CDR1 SQVTM and CDR2 ANQGSEA. CDR3 nucleotides: TGCAGCGTTGAAGGGACAGGGGCAAATGAAAAACTGTTTTTT. The encoded protein is CSVEGTGANEKLFF.

This clonotype came up once. A junction boundary mismatches the germline segment, possibly from a read error. The rearrangement joins TRBV6-2 or TRBV6-3 to TRBJ2-5; TRBD1 is a possible D gene (6 bases). The CDR3 is 16 residues long. The germline gives CDR1 MNHEY, CDR2 SVGEGT. In DNA, the CDR3 is TGTGCCAGCAGTTATGGACAGACCAACCGGCAAGGGACCCAGTACTTC. Translating gives CASSYGQTNRQGTQYF.

V and J are TRBV4-1 and TRBJ1-2; D unresolved. The CDR3 has 17 residues. Trimming removed 0 bases from V and 4 bases from J, with 18 bases in between. The germline gives CDR1 MGHRA, CDR2 YSYEKL. The CDR3 protein is CASSQESAPDYLYGYTF. Here the CDR3 DNA reads TGCGCCAGCAGCCAAGAATCCGCCCCGGATTACCTCTATGGCTACACCTTC.

V is TRBV7-3 and J is TRBJ2-7, with D hard to call. Trimming took off 0 bases at V and 0 bases at J, with 6 bases between the two ends. The CDR3 runs 14 residues. CDR1 SGHTA and CDR2 FQGTGA come from the germline V gene. The chain's CDR3 is CASSLTPLSYEQYF. CDR3 in DNA: TGTGCCAGCAGCTTAACACCCCTCTCCTACGAGCAGTACTTC.

The V call is TRBV27, the J call TRBJ1-5; D call uncertain. In germline, CDR1 is MNHEY, CDR2 SMNVEV (reference sequence). V lost 8 bases and J 9 bases, leaving 8 bases between the germline ends. The CDR3 totals 10 residues. The CDR3 DNA follows: TGTGCCAGCGGGAAAGGGCCCCAGCATTTT. It is translated as CASGKGPQHF.

V and J are TRBV11-2 and TRBJ1-2; 7 bases fit TRBD1. The junction had 7 bases not matched to a gene; V was cut back by 5 bases and J by 4 bases. The germline V gene has CDR1 SGHAT and CDR2 FQNNGV. The length of the CDR3 is 14 residues. CDR3 in amino acids: CASSRTGATYGYTF. CDR3 nucleotide sequence: TGTGCCAGCAGCCGCACAGGGGCGACCTATGGCTACACCTTC.

The V and J genes are TRBV7-2 and TRBJ2-1; TRBD2 agrees at 8 bases. Germline CDR1 reads SGHTA; CDR2 reads FQGNSA. The V and J ends lost 5 bases and 1 base, in that order; junction bases with no gene match: 7. CDR3 size: 16 residues. The CDR3, as DNA: TGTGCCAGCAGCCCGAGAAGCGGGAGTTCCTACAATGAGCAGTTCTTC. Protein: CASSPRSGSSYNEQFF.

The CDR3 loop reads CASRPLTGRRNGYTF. CDR3 nucleotide sequence: TGTGCCAGCAGGCCCCTGACAGGGCGGCGGAATGGCTACACCTTC. The chain couples TRBV11-2 to TRBJ1-2, with 7 bases aligning to TRBD1. Germline V gene lookup returns CDR1 SGHAT and CDR2 FQNNGV. This CDR3 spans 15 amino acids. The trim removed 6 bases at V and 6 bases at J, leaving 13 bases unmatched.

This CDR3 reads CASSVDPGETYEQYF. The CDR3 coding sequence is TGTGCCAGCAGCGTAGATCCGGGAGAAACCTACGAGCAGTACTTC. The chain carries TRBV9 and TRBJ2-7, with D maybe TRBD2 (6 bases). CDR1 is SGDLS, CDR2 YYNGEE, per germline. Trimming removed 0 bases at V and 2 bases at J, with 12 bases between. This CDR3 region has 15 residues.

The rearrangement joins TRBV4-3 to TRBJ1-5, with D possibly matching TRBD1 (5 bases). Trimming cost V 1 base and J 3 bases, with 10 bases left between them. The CDR3 spans 15 residues. Germline V gene data show CDR1 as LGHNA and CDR2 as YSLEER. CDR3 nucleotide sequence: TGCGCCAGCAGCCAAGGACTGGGGCCCAATCAGCCCCAGCATTTT. Its translation is CASSQGLGPNQPQHF.

The chain employs TRBV9 and TRBJ1-3; D unclear. CDR1 is SGDLS, CDR2 YYNGEE, per germline. This CDR3 is 14 amino acids long. V shed 0 bases and J shed 2 bases, with 6 bases lying between them. This CDR3 is CASSVEGTGNTIYF. CDR3 nucleotides: TGTGCCAGCAGCGTAGAGGGAACTGGAAACACCATATATTTT.